This record covers a single T cell receptor (beta chain). No antigen is known for it. A history of autoimmune disease or systemic immunosuppression excluded patients. The protocol was immunoSEQ multiplex PCR, while the TCRdb copy is restricted to in-frame clones and leaves out a portion. The data contain 84,000 or so clones, more than 75% of them singletons. The data derive from a study of OX40 agonist ivuxolimab in advanced cancers. Study information: Intravenous ivuxolimab at 0.01 to 10 mg/kg was given to patients every 2 weeks.

General observations from the study: At doses 0.1 to 3.0 mg/kg, CD4+ and CD8+ clones expanded.

The source material was CD4+ or CD8+ T cells sorted from blood, sampled in a trial of the OX40 agonist ivuxolimab. The TCR originated in an adult with an advanced solid tumor such as melanoma, head and neck, liver or kidney cancer.

The DNA for the CDR3 is TGTGCCAGCAGTTTTACTAGGGGCCTGTGGTCAGGGGCGTATAGCAATCAGCCCCAGCATTTT. It translates to CASSFTRGLWSGAYSNQPQHF. The chain employs TRBV28 and TRBJ1-5; D might be TRBD1 (6 bases). The V and J ends lost 3 bases and 0 bases respectively, with 27 bases between them. This CDR3 is built from 21 residues. CDR1 and CDR2 (germline): MDHEN, SYDVKM. The full variable domain, in which reference TRBV28 and TRBJ1-5 provide the parts outside the CDR3, is DVKVTQSSRYLVKRTGEKVFLECVQDMDHENMFWYRQDPGLGLRLIYFSYDVKMKEKGDIPEGYSVSREKKERFSLILESASTNQTSMYLCASSFTRGLWSGAYSNQPQHFGDGTRLSIL.